The T cell receptor beta chain under discussion was sequenced for a study of type 1 regulatory T cells. Study details: An in vitro protocol generated T-allo10, a Tr1-enriched, alloantigen-specific CD4 T cell product.

MiXCR was run by TCRdb on the reads, yielding one entry per CDR3 protein. This table holds 60,000 to 80,000 distinct CDR3 sequences, about three fifths found once. The graft donor-derived T-allo10 cells reportedly recognize host alloantigens, are anergic, and suppress alloantigen-specifically. V gave up 4 bases and J gave up 7 bases, with 17 bases separating them. The CDR3 has 14 amino acids. In germline, CDR1 is SGHRS, CDR2 YFSETQ. This clonotype is categorized as medium-sized. Antigen unknown. The genes are TRBV5-1 and TRBJ1-2; unclear D gene. This receptor was taken from a human donor in good health. Sequences were obtained from cultured T cells, either the whole culture or a sorted T cell fraction (not recorded which). The subset: Tr1-enriched cell product generated in vitro against host alloantigens. CDR3 sequence: CASSPRPGISGYTF. CDR3 sequence (DNA): TGCGCCAGCAGCCCACGTCCCGGGATCAGTGGCTACACCTTC.